This TCR beta chain was documented in a study of T cell responses to AZD1222 COVID-19 vaccine. Study results and limitations: In all cases, repertoires were sampled only after the peak T cell response. Baseline seropositivity occurred in only a handful of AZD1222 recipients. White British people made up most donors, females outnumbered males, and clonal diversity was possibly underestimated.

To note about this clone: What it binds is not known.

Sequencing was performed with immunoSEQ multiplex PCR; in TCRdb, only in-frame clones are kept and a portion is missing. The repertoire holds roughly 120,000 clones, with around 87% as singletons. The germline V gene has CDR1 SEHNR and CDR2 FQNEAQ (reference sequence). Between the trimmed V and J ends, which lost 5 bases and 5 bases, there was a span of 16 bases. The CDR3 spans 15 residues. This TCR was recovered from an adult in good health. The chain joins TRBV7-9 to TRBJ2-1, with D perhaps matching TRBD2 (6 bases). Sequenced material: peripheral blood, taken on day 0 of AZD1222 vaccination. Here the CDR3 DNA reads TGTGCCAGCAGCCCCCGGGGCGGGGTCAACAATGAGCAGTTCTTC. Translating it yields CASSPRGGVNNEQFF. Complete variable domain (other parts from reference TRBV7-9 and TRBJ2-1): DTGVSQNPRHKITKRGQNVTFRCDPISEHNRLYWYRQTLGQGPEFLTYFQNEAQLEKSRLLSDRFSAERPKGSFSTLEIQRTEQGDSAMYLCASSPRGGVNNEQFFGPGTRLTVL.